The 7 T cell receptor beta chains presented below share a single source sample, sequenced in a study of cytotoxic CD8 clonotypes in ibrutinib-treated CLL. Produced via immunoSEQ multiplex PCR; TCRdb's table is partial and in-frame only. This table has roughly 51,000 clones, approximately 53% appearing once. Material: PBMCs, obtained after 12 months of ibrutinib treatment. The origin of the receptors is a human donor with chronic lymphocytic leukemia.

This CDR3 reads CASGYEQYF. As DNA, the CDR3 is TGTGCCAGTGGCTACGAGCAGTACTTC. V gene TRBV27 combines with J gene TRBJ2-7, with D unclear. The germline CDR1 and CDR2 sequences are MNHEY and SMNVEV (reference sequence). The V and J ends lost 9 bases and 3 bases respectively, with 3 bases between them. The CDR3 loop spans 9 amino acids.

V usage is TRBV9 and J usage is TRBJ1-1, with a weak D call TRBD1 (6 bases). Germline-derived CDR1 and CDR2 are SGDLS and YYNGEE. The V and J ends lost 4 bases and 4 bases respectively, with 11 bases between them. The CDR3 length is 13 residues. Here the CDR3 DNA reads TGTGCCAGCAGCAACAGGGAACGCACTGAAGCTTTCTTT. It is translated as CASSNRERTEAFF.

The chain's CDR3 is CASSSTVGNTIYF. The CDR3 DNA sequence: TGTGCCAGCAGTTCGACTGTCGGAAACACCATATATTTT. The rearrangement joins TRBV27 to TRBJ1-3; D unclear. The V end was cut by 4 bases, the J end by 4 bases, with 8 bases between. Germline assignment: CDR1 MNHEY and CDR2 SMNVEV (reference sequence). The CDR3 has 13 amino acids.

The rearrangement links TRBV7-9 to TRBJ2-3; D not resolved. This CDR3 comprises 12 residues. V lost 6 bases and J 2 bases, leaving 6 bases between the germline ends. Germline V CDR1 and CDR2: SEHNR, FQNEAQ (reference sequence). CDR3 region: CASRLNTDTQYF. CDR3 bases: TGTGCCAGCAGACTTAACACAGATACGCAGTATTTT. The variable domain in full, completed from reference TRBV7-9 and TRBJ2-3, reads DTGVSQNPRHKITKRGQNVTFRCDPISEHNRLYWYRQTLGQGPEFLTYFQNEAQLEKSRLLSDRFSAERPKGSFSTLEIQRTEQGDSAMYLCASRLNTDTQYFGPGTRLTVL.

This clone has just one count. The chain is built from TRBV7-3 and TRBJ2-2, with 10 bases that match TRBD2. This CDR3 is 17 amino acids long. In germline, CDR1 is SGHTA, CDR2 FQGTGA. With V trimmed by 3 bases and J by 5 bases, 9 bases remained unmatched. CDR3 nucleotide sequence: TGTGCCAGCAGCTTGGGGACAGCGGGAGGGCTGACCGGGGAGCTGTTTTTT. This sequence encodes CASSLGTAGGLTGELFF.

The CDR3: CASSLVRDRESYGYTF. CDR3 DNA: TGTGCCAGCAGCTTGGTACGGGACAGGGAGTCCTATGGCTACACCTTC. This chain connects TRBV5-6 to TRBJ1-2, with TRBD1 matching 9 bases. CDR1 and CDR2 from the germline V gene are SGHDT and YYEEEE. There are 16 residues in the CDR3. V gave up 0 bases and J gave up 4 bases; unmatched junction bases: 7.

This sequence joins TRBV27 and TRBJ2-7, with 9 bases that match TRBD2. Trimming took 5 bases from V and 6 from J; bases not matched to a gene: 11. The CDR3 is made up of 15 amino acids. From germline, CDR1 is MNHEY and CDR2 SMNVEV (reference sequence). CDR3 sequence (DNA): TGTGCCAGCAGTCCCCAGGGGCTAGCGGGACTCGAGCAGTACTTC. This gives the protein CASSPQGLAGLEQYF.